Each of the 2 T cell receptor beta chains below was sequenced from the same sample in a study of T cell responses to AZD1222 COVID-19 vaccine. TCRdb's table, derived via immunoSEQ multiplex PCR, lists solely in-frame clones and lacks some. The sample includes about 90,000 clones, around 90% of them seen just once. The sequenced sample was peripheral blood, obtained on day 0 of MenACWY control vaccination. All receptors come from an adult in good health.

This clone was counted only a few times. The genes are TRBV5-1 and TRBJ1-1; no reliable D call. The CDR3 runs to 15 residues. The V end lost 0 bases, the J end lost 4 bases, and 13 bases lay between the germline ends. Germline V gene data show CDR1 as SGHRS and CDR2 as YFSETQ. The CDR3 spells CASSLALGEGTEAFF. CDR3 in DNA: TGCGCCAGCAGCTTGGCCTTAGGAGAAGGCACTGAAGCTTTCTTT.

This sequence joins TRBV19 and TRBJ2-2; tentatively, D is TRBD1 (6 bases). This CDR3 has 15 residues. V lost 3 bases, J lost 3 bases, and 11 bases lay in between. Germline V gene lookup returns CDR1 LNHDA and CDR2 SQIVND (reference sequence). CDR3 sequence reads: CASSISGADTGELFF. DNA of the CDR3: TGTGCCAGTAGTATCTCAGGGGCAGACACCGGGGAGCTGTTTTTT.